This T cell receptor beta chain was observed in a study of T-cell memory formation after mild COVID-19. Study as a whole: Most TCR clusters belonged to a single donor. Study outcomes and limitations: Certain responding clones were present in pre-infection memory, suggesting participation of cross-reactive memory.

This clonotype occurred a few times. Its matching antigen is unknown. With constant-segment primers, 5'RACE yielded cDNA libraries of TCR alpha and TCR beta that carried sample barcodes and UMIs. MiXCR, applied by TCRdb to the 5' RACE reads, yields one record per CDR3 protein. The top ten clones hold around a fifth of a sample with fewer than 350,000 distinct CDR3 sequences, 7.5% to 9.5% of them seen once. Germline CDR1 reads DFQATT; CDR2 reads SNEGSKA (reference sequence). V lost 6 bases, J lost 4 bases, and 24 bases lay in between. The CDR3 runs to 16 residues. This sequence was found in a man between 18 and 35 years old who had mild COVID-19 (a few samples of this study predate the infection). Cell type and time point are not known. The chain carries TRBV20-1 and TRBJ2-5, with a weak D call TRBD2 (6 bases). Sequencing input: PBMCs or a T cell subset sorted from them (not recorded which). CDR3 coding DNA: TGCAGTGCCCTCCTACCCCCAGGGAAGGGAGGAGAGACCCAGTACTTC. It specifies CSALLPPGKGGETQYF.